The clone carrying this T cell receptor beta chain was found a few times. Per the authors' pipeline: The assay estimated nucleated cells by amplifying reference gene primers. Profiled with immunoSEQ multiplex PCR; TCRdb holds only in-frame clones, not every one. V, J and clone size derive from that table, while D and trimming were established from the DNA sequence. The sample records about 88,000 clones, about 70% being singletons. CDR1 is LGHNA and CDR2 is YNFKEQ in the germline V gene. V lost 0 bases and J 0 bases, leaving 15 bases between the germline ends. This CDR3 is 18 amino acids long. These data come from a study of blood T cell repertoires in COVID-19. Study background: Some COVID-19 samples were acute and others convalescent; all came from the United States, Italy and Spain. The analysed material was cDNA or gDNA that came from T cells, B-cell-depleted T cells, or PBMCs.

Sequencing was done on a sample of peripheral blood. V usage is TRBV4-2 and J usage is TRBJ1-3; D call uncertain. This receptor was taken from a woman between 55 and 75 years old in a cohort sampled during active or convalescent COVID-19. The CDR3 DNA follows: TGTGCCAGCAGCCAAGATCCAGCAGGCTCATACTCTGGAAACACCATATATTTT. Protein: CASSQDPAGSYSGNTIYF.